The rows below give T cell receptor beta chains drawn from one sample of a study of metastatic and nonmetastatic thyroid tumors. TCRdb re-called clones from the PCR reads using MiXCR. The sample lists more than 25,000 clones, approximately 22% seen once, with 25% to 30% in the top ten. The material sequenced was blood. The receptors here all came from a male donor with papillary thyroid cancer or a benign thyroid nodule (not recorded which). Some clones in this sample may be carry-over from other donors' samples. Both conserved end residues are part of each CDR3. The D gene is left open where the match is weak. Some rows mark clone size as missing; the rest say once, few, many or name a class of expanded clone.

15	TRBJ2-4	TRBV5-4	.	many	TGTGCCAGCAGCCCGGAGCGGAGGGCCAAAAACATTCAGTACTTC	CASSPERRAKNIQYF
14	TRBJ1-1	TRBV29-1	.	many	TGCAGCGTGACCGACACGAGGAGGAACACTGAAGCTTTCTTT	CSVTDTRRNTEAFF
14	TRBJ2-5	TRBV5-5	.	many	TGTGCCAGCAGCTTGGGTGTAGGGATAGAGACCCAGTACTTC	CASSLGVGIETQYF
14	TRBJ1-1	TRBV19	.	many	TGTGCCAGTAGTTCCAGGACGGCGGAAGGGGAAGCTTTCTTT	CASSSRTAEGEAFF
15	TRBJ2-1	TRBV12-3/TRBV12-4	TRBD1	many	TGTGCCAGCAGTTCCGGGACAGGGAACTACAATGAGCAGTTCTTC	CASSSGTGNYNEQFF
16	TRBJ2-3	TRBV4-1	.	.	TGCGCCAGCAGCCCTACGTCCGGGGGTAGCACAGATACGCAGTATTTT	CASSPTSGGSTDTQYF
17	TRBJ2-1	TRBV24-1	TRBD2	many	TGTGCCACCAGTGAGGGGAGGGTCTGGGGATCCTACAATGAGCAGTTCTTC	CATSEGRVWGSYNEQFF
15	TRBJ2-3	TRBV6-1	TRBD2	many	TGTGCCAGCGGAGGACTAGCGAGTATTGGTGATACGCAGTATTTT	CASGGLASIGDTQYF
13	TRBJ1-1	TRBV7-3	.	.	TGTGCCAGCAGCATAACTCGGAACCCTGAAGCTTTCTTT	CASSITRNPEAFF
13	TRBJ2-1	TRBV30	TRBD2	many	TGTGCCTGGAGTTTTGGGAGGGGCGATGAGCAGTTCTTC	CAWSFGRGDEQFF
16	TRBJ2-2	TRBV6-9	TRBD2	.	TGTGCCAGCAGTTGGAGGCGGGAGTGCCGTGGCGGGGAGCTGTTTTTT	CASSWRRECRGGELFF
11	TRBJ2-1	TRBV20-1	.	.	TGCAGTGCTAAATATTACAACGAGCGGTTCTTC	CSAKYYNERFF
13	TRBJ1-1	TRBV5-1	.	many	TGCGCCAGCAGCTTGGGAGAGGCGGGTGAAGCTTTCTTT	CASSLGEAGEAFF
15	TRBJ1-2	TRBV5-1	.	.	TGCGCCAGCAGCTTGGCCAGGGAGCATAACTATGGCTACACCTTC	CASSLAREHNYGYTF
13	TRBJ2-7	TRBV28	.	many	TGTGCCAGCAGTCCTAACAGTCTTTTCGAGCAGTACTTC	CASSPNSLFEQYF
17	TRBJ2-7	TRBV6-2/TRBV6-3	TRBD1	few	TGTGCCAGCAGTTACTCGTCGGGACAGGGGGCTTCATACGAGCAGTACTTC	CASSYSSGQGASYEQYF
16	TRBJ2-2	TRBV24-1	TRBD1	many	TGTGCCACCAGTGATGGGACAGGGCAGAACACCGGGGAGCTGTTTTTT	CATSDGTGQNTGELFF
16	TRBJ2-1	TRBV20-1	TRBD2	many	TGCAGTGCTAGCGGGACTAGCGGGGCTGCGGGAAATGAGCAGTTCTTC	CSASGTSGAAGNEQFF
14	TRBJ2-7	TRBV20-1	TRBD2	many	TGCAGTGCTAGACTTAGCGGGGGGGCGGGGGAGCAGTACTTC	CSARLSGGAGEQYF
14	TRBJ1-1	TRBV4-1	.	.	TGCGCCAGCAGCCTCCGGATGGGGCAGTATGAAGCTTTCTTT	CASSLRMGQYEAFF
14	TRBJ2-7	TRBV7-9	TRBD1	many	TGTGCCAGCAGGGAAGGGGTTACAGGGGCCGAGCAGTACTTC	CASREGVTGAEQYF
15	TRBJ2-2	TRBV5-6	.	many	TGTGCCAGCAGCCATAGAGGACGGTACACCGGGGAGCTGTTTTTT	CASSHRGRYTGELFF
17	TRBJ2-1	TRBV4-2	TRBD2	many	TGTGCCAGCAGCCATTTGACTAGCGGGAGTGAGTACAATGAGCAGTTCTTC	CASSHLTSGSEYNEQFF
12	TRBJ2-2	TRBV7-9	.	many	TGTGCCAGCAGCTTGAACACCGGGGAGCTGTTTTTT	CASSLNTGELFF
14	TRBJ2-2	TRBV6-1	.	many	TGTGCCAGCAGTACGGGGGAGAACACCGGGGAGCTGTTTTTT	CASSTGENTGELFF
15	TRBJ2-1	TRBV6-5	.	many	TGTGCCAGCAGTTACTCTCGACTCCCCTACAATGAGCAGTTCTTC	CASSYSRLPYNEQFF
15	TRBJ2-7	TRBV4-1	TRBD1	many	TGCGCCAGCAGCCAACCGGGACAGATCTCCTACGAGCAGTACTTC	CASSQPGQISYEQYF
13	TRBJ1-1	TRBV19	.	many	TGTGCCAGTAAGGATGGGGGATGGACTGAAGCTTTCTTT	CASKDGGWTEAFF
14	TRBJ2-7	TRBV4-1	TRBD2	medium-sized	TGCGCCAGCAGCCCTAGCGGGTCTTCCTACGAGCAGTACTTC	CASSPSGSSYEQYF
16	TRBJ2-3	TRBV7-8	.	many	TGTGCCAGCAGCACAGGACTAGGGGGTCCCACAGATACGCAGTATTTT	CASSTGLGGPTDTQYF
14	TRBJ1-5	TRBV25-1	.	many	TGTGCCAGCAGTGGCTTGGACAGCAATCAGCCCCAGCATTTT	CASSGLDSNQPQHF
14	TRBJ2-7	TRBV6-1	TRBD2	many	TGTGCCAGCAGTGTGACTAGCGGGAGTTACGAGCAGTACTTC	CASSVTSGSYEQYF
18	TRBJ2-7	TRBV6-6	TRBD2	few	TGTGCCAGCAGTTACAACCGTCCGGCTAGCGGGAGACCCTACGAGCAGTACTTC	CASSYNRPASGRPYEQYF
15	TRBJ1-5	TRBV6-2/TRBV6-3	.	many	TGTGCCAGCAGTTACGGGGGGAGGGGCAATCAGCCCCAGCATTTT	CASSYGGRGNQPQHF
14	TRBJ2-5	TRBV5-4	TRBD1	many	TGTGCCAGCAGCGCCCCAGGGGGAACAGAGACCCAGTACTTC	CASSAPGGTETQYF
12	TRBJ2-2	TRBV2	.	many	TGTGCCAGCAGTGAATTGACGGGGGAGCTGTTTTTT	CASSELTGELFF
15	TRBJ2-2	TRBV5-1	.	many	TGCGCCAGCAGCTTACAGGGATTGGGCACCGGGGAGCTGTTTTTT	CASSLQGLGTGELFF
12	TRBJ1-1	TRBV27	.	many	TGTGCCAGCAGTGCTGATCGATTCGAAGCTTTCTTT	CASSADRFEAFF
13	TRBJ2-7	TRBV7-8	.	many	TGTGCCAGCAGCTTAGCGGGACTCTACGAGCAGTACTTC	CASSLAGLYEQYF
16	TRBJ2-2	TRBV29-1	TRBD1	.	TGCAGCGTTGCTGGGACAGGGGCTATGAACACCGGGGAGCTGTTTTTT	CSVAGTGAMNTGELFF
18	TRBJ2-1	TRBV4-3	TRBD2	many	TGCGCCAGCAGCCAAGAGTCAGAGGCTTCGAGGGAGGGCAATGAGCAGTTCTTC	CASSQESEASREGNEQFF
14	TRBJ1-5	TRBV12-3/TRBV12-4	.	many	TGTGCCAGCAGCACTTTAAATAGCAATCAGCCCCAGCATTTT	CASSTLNSNQPQHF
14	TRBJ1-1	TRBV4-1	TRBD1	many	TGCGCCAGCAGCCAAGGGGACAGGGTAACTGAAGCTTTCTTT	CASSQGDRVTEAFF
14	TRBJ1-2	TRBV28	.	.	TGTGCCACCCAACAGGTTTCCCCGGGCTATGGCTACACCTTC	CATQQVSPGYGYTF
14	TRBJ1-2	TRBV5-1	.	.	TGCGCCAGCAGCTTGGCGCCAGACACGGCTGGCTACCCCTTC	CASSLAPDTAGYPF
14	TRBJ1-3	TRBV7-8	TRBD1	many	TGTGCCAGCAGCTTTTATCAGGGGGCAAACACCATATATTTT	CASSFYQGANTIYF
14	TRBJ2-1	TRBV20-1	TRBD1	.	TGTATTGCTTACCCGGGACAGGGCAGGATTGAGCTGTTCTTC	CIAYPGQGRIELFF
14	TRBJ2-7	TRBV6-1	TRBD1	many	TGTGCCAGCAGAGACAGGGGCCGCTCCTACGAGCAGTACTTC	CASRDRGRSYEQYF
14	TRBJ1-1	TRBV2	TRBD1	many	TGTGCCAGCAGTGCTGAGGACAGGGCTACTGAAGCTTTCTTT	CASSAEDRATEAFF
11	TRBJ2-5	TRBV5-1	TRBD1	.	TGCGCCAGCGGGACAGGGGAGACCCAGTACTTC	CASGTGETQYF
13	TRBJ2-7	TRBV20-1	.	.	TGCAGTGCTAGATCCGGAAACTCCTACGAGCGGTACTTC	CSARSGNSYERYF
15	TRBJ2-1	TRBV4-2	.	many	TGTGCCAGCAGCCAAGAGAGAAGGGGCAACAATGAGCAGTTCTTC	CASSQERRGNNEQFF
13	TRBJ2-1	TRBV27	.	many	TGTGCCAGCCGATACGGGGCCGGGGCTGAGCAGTTCTTC	CASRYGAGAEQFF
16	TRBJ2-7	TRBV6-1	.	.	TGTGCCATCAGTGAAGTGGGTACCTCCGTTTCGTACGATCAGTACTTC	CAISEVGTSVSYDQYF
16	TRBJ2-1	TRBV7-3	.	many	TGTGCCAGCAGCTTTCTAGGGGGGGCCGCATACAATGAGCAGTTCTTC	CASSFLGGAAYNEQFF
17	TRBJ2-3	TRBV12-3/TRBV12-4	TRBD2	many	TGTGCCAGCAGTTTCCTCGGGACTAGCGGGAGCACAGATACGCAGTATTTT	CASSFLGTSGSTDTQYF
15	TRBJ1-2	TRBV6-1	.	many	TGTGCCAGCAGTCTGGTTGAGGGGGGGTCGGGTGGCTACACCTTC	CASSLVEGGSGGYTF
15	TRBJ2-1	TRBV6-4	TRBD2	.	TGTGCCAGCAGTCCTAGCGGGGATTCCTACAATGAGCAGTTCTTC	CASSPSGDSYNEQFF
17	TRBJ2-1	TRBV20-1	TRBD2	many	TGCAGTGCTAGGCCTAGACTAGCGGGGGGGCGCGTCGATGAGCAGTTCTTC	CSARPRLAGGRVDEQFF